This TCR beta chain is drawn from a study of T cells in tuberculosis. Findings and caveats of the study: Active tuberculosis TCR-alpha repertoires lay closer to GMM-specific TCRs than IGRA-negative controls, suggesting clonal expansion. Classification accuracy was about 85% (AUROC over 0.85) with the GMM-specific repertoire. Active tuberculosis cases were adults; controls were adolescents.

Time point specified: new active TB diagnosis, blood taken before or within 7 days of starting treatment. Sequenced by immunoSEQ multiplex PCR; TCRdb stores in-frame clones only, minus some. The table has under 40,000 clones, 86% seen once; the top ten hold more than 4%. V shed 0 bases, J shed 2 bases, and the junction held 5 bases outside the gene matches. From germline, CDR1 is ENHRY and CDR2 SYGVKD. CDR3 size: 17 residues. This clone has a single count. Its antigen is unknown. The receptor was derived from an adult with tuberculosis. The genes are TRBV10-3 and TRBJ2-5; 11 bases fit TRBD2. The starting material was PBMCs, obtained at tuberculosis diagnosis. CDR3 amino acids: CAISESIRLAGQETQYF. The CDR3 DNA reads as TGTGCCATCAGTGAGTCGATACGACTAGCGGGACAAGAGACCCAGTACTTC.